The clone carrying this T cell receptor (beta chain) was counted between two and nine times. Its antigen is undetermined. The study ran its PCR with 60 Vbeta and 13 Jbeta primers. Here immunoSEQ multiplex PCR was the method, and the copy in TCRdb shows in-frame clones only, minus some. This sample yields approximately 210,000 clones, of which about four fifths are seen a single time; about a tenth belongs to the top ten. The sample originates from a study of cytomegalovirus exposure and HLA in healthy donors. Whole-study context: Earlier results showed approximately 120 million unique TCR beta sequences derived from approximately 180 million T cells. Study-level findings and limits: Among TCR beta chains, those listed as cytomegalovirus-associated numbered about 150. It emerged from a later analysis that several of the most significant clusters appeared to be linked to common viral pathogens. A link between a missense DCLRE1C variant and TCR beta V- and J-gene trimming emerged from a later analysis.

Sequencing used PBMCs. This TCR was recovered from a woman aged 50 to 60 in good health and CMV-seropositive.

CDR3 residues: CASIPGQGFGGGLYEQYF. The CDR3 DNA follows: TGTGCCAGCATCCCAGGGCAGGGGTTCGGTGGGGGATTGTACGAGCAGTACTTC. The chain is built from TRBV21-1 and TRBJ2-7; the table gives TRBD1 as D, unverified against the DNA. TRBV21-1 is a listed pseudogene. The CDR3 length is 18 residues.